This entry lists 18 T cell receptor beta chains sequenced from one sample in a study of Graves' ophthalmopathy and Graves' hyperthyroidism (dated by TCRdb to the late 2010s). The sequencer listed for this sample is Illumina HiSeq 2000. For repertoire sequencing, the TCR beta CDR3 regions were amplified from RNA transcripts. A first-round RT-PCR used HTBI primers with the Qiagen OneStep RT-PCR kit, followed by a second-round multiplex PCR, size selection and purification. In TCRdb, the public reads were trimmed at Q25 with fastp and aligned with MiXCR, with productive beta chains retained. Rows are combined by CDR3 protein, so each entry shows the most common genes and DNA. A total of approximately 1.2 million distinct CDR3 sequences appear in this sample, about 36% of them only once. The top ten clones comprise 11% of the sample. Sequencing was done on a sample of peripheral blood or thyroid tissue (not recorded which). These receptors all stem from an adult man with Graves' hyperthyroidism.

In its sample, this clonotype was seen many times. The rearrangement links TRBV6-6 to TRBJ1-1; possible D gene TRBD1, 6 bases. Looked up from germline, CDR1 is MNHNY and CDR2 is SVGAGI (reference sequence). Deletions cut 3 bases from V and 1 base from J, with 9 bases between. This CDR3 is built from 14 residues. This chain's CDR3 is CASSYATGNTEAFF. CDR3 coding DNA: TGTGCCAGCAGTTATGCGACAGGGAACACTGAAGCTTTCTTT.

The chain is built from TRBV12-3 or TRBV12-4 and TRBJ2-7; TRBD1 aligns across 9 bases. The CDR3 loop spans 18 amino acids. The J segment lost 2 bases and the V segment lost 3 bases, leaving 14 bases of the junction unmatched. In DNA form, the CDR3 reads TGTGCCAGCAGTTTTTTCACAGGGGGCGGCCTCAGGGCCTACGAGCAGTACTTC. It specifies CASSFFTGGGLRAYEQYF.

This clonotype occurred many times. The chain employs TRBV29-1 and TRBJ1-2; TRBD1 matches at 7 bases. The CDR3 has 14 residues. Unmatched junction bases numbered 8, after V lost 0 bases and J lost 7 bases. Germline CDR1 is SQVTM and CDR2 is ANQGSEA. CDR3 region: CSVEDQEGAGGYTF. The DNA of the CDR3 is TGCAGCGTTGAAGACCAGGAGGGGGCAGGTGGCTACACCTTC.

The CDR3 coding sequence is TGTGCCAGCAGTGAAAACAGGGGGTCCTACGAGCAGTACTTC. Amino acid sequence: CASSENRGSYEQYF. This rearrangement joins TRBV6-6 to TRBJ2-7; 8 bases match TRBD1. This CDR3 region has 14 residues. The junction had 4 bases not matched to a gene; V was cut back by 5 bases and J by 1 base. Germline CDR1 MNHNY, CDR2 SVGAGI (reference sequence).

There are many counts of this clonotype. This chain connects TRBV7-3 to TRBJ2-5; 7 bases align to TRBD1. Germline V gene sequence: CDR1 SGHTA, CDR2 FQGTGA. J lost 4 bases, V lost 5 bases, and 10 bases had no gene match. The CDR3 extends over 15 amino acids. CDR3 bases: TGTGCCAGCAGCCTCGACCGAGACAGGGTAGAGACCCAGTACTTC. Its protein is CASSLDRDRVETQYF.

In regard to this clonotype: This sequence may be a read error, since a much larger clone differs from it by one base. V usage is TRBV7-2 and J usage is TRBJ1-5; perhaps TRBD1 as D (5 bases). Germline V gene data show CDR1 as SGHTA and CDR2 as FQGNSA. This CDR3 has 16 residues. V lost 4 bases, J lost 2 bases, and 15 bases lay in between. The CDR3 nucleotides are TGTGCCAGCAGCTCAGCGCCCGGGACGGGCAATCAGCCCCAGCATTTT. It codes for CASSSAPGTGNQPQHF.

This clonotype was seen more than once but under ten times. V and J are TRBV7-2 and TRBJ1-5; maybe TRBD1 (5 bases). CDR3 length: 16 residues. V was pared by 4 bases and J by 3 bases, with 16 bases between. CDR1 SGHTA and CDR2 FQGNSA come from the germline V gene. CDR3 sequence: CASSSQTGRANQPQHF. DNA for the CDR3: TGTGCCAGCAGCTCCCAGACCGGCAGGGCCAATCAGCCCCAGCATTTT.

V gene TRBV27 combines with J gene TRBJ1-2; D unresolved. V dropped 5 bases and J dropped 1 base, with 8 bases sitting between them. CDR1 and CDR2 from the germline V gene are MNHEY and SMNVEV (reference sequence). The CDR3 has 13 amino acids. This chain's CDR3 is CASSAQVNYGYTF. Here the CDR3 DNA reads TGTGCCAGCAGTGCCCAGGTTAACTATGGCTACACCTTC.

The chain joins TRBV6-5 to TRBJ2-2; 8 bases agree with TRBD1. Trimming took 7 bases from V and 2 from J; bases not matched to a gene: 6. CDR1 MNHEY and CDR2 SVGAGI come from the germline V gene. CDR3 length equals 15 residues. The CDR3 protein is CASKPQGVNTGELFF. The CDR3 DNA reads as TGTGCCAGCAAACCACAGGGGGTAAACACCGGGGAGCTGTTTTTT.

This chain uses TRBV7-9 with TRBJ1-2, with a possible D match to TRBD1 (5 bases). Germline V gene data show CDR1 as SEHNR and CDR2 as FQNEAQ (reference sequence). V lost 1 base and J lost 5, with 17 bases in between. The CDR3 covers 16 residues. This CDR3 is CASSLGFPPRGYGYTF. In nucleotides, the CDR3 is TGTGCCAGCAGCTTAGGCTTTCCGCCCCGGGGGTATGGCTACACCTTC. Complete variable domain (other parts from reference TRBV7-9 and TRBJ1-2): DTGVSQNPRHKITKRGQNVTFRCDPISEHNRLYWYRQTLGQGPEFLTYFQNEAQLEKSRLLSDRFSAERPKGSFSTLEIQRTEQGDSAMYLCASSLGFPPRGYGYTFGSGTRLTVV.

This clonotype was recorded a few times. The gene calls are TRBV6-5 and TRBJ1-1, with D unresolved. V was cut by 10 bases and J by 7 bases, with 13 bases left in between. Germline lookup yields CDR1 MNHEY and CDR2 SVGAGI. The CDR3 sequence is 11 residues long. CDR3 nucleotides: TGTGCCACCAAAGAAGACCATGAAGCTTTCTTT. This codes for CATKEDHEAFF.

J is TRBJ1-5 and V is TRBV7-9, with a weak D call TRBD1 (5 bases). Looked up from germline, CDR1 is SEHNR and CDR2 is FQNEAQ (reference sequence). This CDR3 is built from 15 residues. Trimming left V 3 bases short and J 3 bases short, with 12 bases between. CDR3: CASSFRGVANQPQHF. In DNA form, the CDR3 reads TGTGCCAGCAGCTTCCGGGGGGTGGCCAATCAGCCCCAGCATTTT.

As to this clonotype: A junction boundary mismatches the germline segment, possibly from a read error. The chain links TRBV20-1 to TRBJ1-2; no reliable D call. Germline V CDR1 and CDR2: DFQATT, SNEGSKA (reference sequence). This CDR3 contains 11 residues. This chain's CDR3 is CSARELRGSAF. CDR3 sequence (DNA): TGCAGTGCTAGGGAGCTTAGAGGGAGTGCCTTC.

In regard to this clonotype: Compared with germline, one end of the junction differs, possibly owing to a read error. The chain combines TRBV7-2 with TRBJ1-3; D not resolved. CDR3 length: 16 amino acids. The germline CDR1 and CDR2 sequences are SGHTA and FQGNSA. CDR3 in DNA: TGCGCCAGCAGCCAACCTGGATGGGGCTCTGGAAACACCATATATTTT. Encoded protein: CASSQPGWGSGNTIYF.

This clonotype was detected many times. This rearrangement joins TRBV10-3 to TRBJ2-2; no reliable D call. The germline V and J ends were trimmed by 3 bases and 0 bases, with 8 bases remaining between them. This CDR3 is 15 amino acids long. Germline CDR1 and CDR2: ENHRY and SYGVKD. The CDR3, as DNA: TGTGCCATCAGTGAAGTATTCGCGAACACCGGGGAGCTGTTTTTT. Its protein is CAISEVFANTGELFF.

The chain couples TRBV10-3 to TRBJ2-7, with D perhaps TRBD1 or TRBD2 (5 bases each). The CDR3 has 12 residues. CDR1 is ENHRY and CDR2 is SYGVKD in the germline V gene. Trimming stripped 2 bases from V and 6 bases from J, with 8 bases between. The DNA of the CDR3 is TGTGCCATCAGTGAGGGGACCGCCGAGCAGTACTTC. Translation: CAISEGTAEQYF.

Ten or more counts support this clonotype. This chain joins TRBV9 and TRBJ1-2; D is perhaps TRBD1 (6 bases). This CDR3 is built from 11 residues. Trimming removed 4 bases from V and 9 bases from J, with 10 bases in between. CDR1 and CDR2 from the germline V gene are SGDLS and YYNGEE. CDR3 DNA sequence: TGTGCCAGCAGCCAAGACAGGAGCTACACCTTC. This gives the protein CASSQDRSYTF.

This clonotype was observed at least ten times. The chain uses TRBV12-3 or TRBV12-4 and TRBJ1-3, with D uncertain. The V and J ends lost 6 bases and 1 base respectively, with 10 bases between them. The CDR3 totals 14 residues. The CDR3 DNA is TGTGCCAGCAGACAAATGGGGTCTGGAAACACCATATATTTT. The encoded protein is CASRQMGSGNTIYF.